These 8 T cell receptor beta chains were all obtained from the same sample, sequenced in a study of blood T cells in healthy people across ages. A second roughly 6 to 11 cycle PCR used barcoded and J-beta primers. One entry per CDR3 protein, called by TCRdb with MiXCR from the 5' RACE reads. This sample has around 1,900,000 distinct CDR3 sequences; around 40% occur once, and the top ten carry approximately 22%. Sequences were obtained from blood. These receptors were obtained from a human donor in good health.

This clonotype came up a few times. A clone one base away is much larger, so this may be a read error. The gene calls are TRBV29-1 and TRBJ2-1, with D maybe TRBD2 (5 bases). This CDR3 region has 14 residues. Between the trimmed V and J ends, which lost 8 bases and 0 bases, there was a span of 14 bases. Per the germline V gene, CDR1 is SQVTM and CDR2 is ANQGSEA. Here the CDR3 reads CSPLVALSYNEQFF. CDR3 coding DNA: TGCAGCCCCTTGGTAGCGCTCTCCTACAATGAGCAGTTCTTC.

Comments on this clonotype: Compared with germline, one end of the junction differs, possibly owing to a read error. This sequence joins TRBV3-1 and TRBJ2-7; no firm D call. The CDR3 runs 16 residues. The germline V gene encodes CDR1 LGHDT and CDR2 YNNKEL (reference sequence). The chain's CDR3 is CASSENQAPSSYEQYF. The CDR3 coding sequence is TGCGCCAGCAGTGAGAATCAGGCGCCGAGCTCCTACGAGCAGTACTTC.

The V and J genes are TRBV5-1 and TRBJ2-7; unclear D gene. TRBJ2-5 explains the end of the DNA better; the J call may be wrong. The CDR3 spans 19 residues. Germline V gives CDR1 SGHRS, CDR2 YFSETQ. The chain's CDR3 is CASSLETALIRRQNWTQYF. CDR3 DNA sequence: TGCGCCAGCAGCTTGGAAACAGCCCTCATTCGACGTCAGAACTGGACCCAGTACTTC.

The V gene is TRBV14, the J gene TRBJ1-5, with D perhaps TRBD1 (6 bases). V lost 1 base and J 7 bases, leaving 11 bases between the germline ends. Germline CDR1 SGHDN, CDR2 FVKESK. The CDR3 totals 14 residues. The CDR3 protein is CASSQGQADQPQHF. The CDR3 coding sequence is TGTGCCAGCAGCCAAGGACAGGCTGACCAGCCCCAGCATTTT.

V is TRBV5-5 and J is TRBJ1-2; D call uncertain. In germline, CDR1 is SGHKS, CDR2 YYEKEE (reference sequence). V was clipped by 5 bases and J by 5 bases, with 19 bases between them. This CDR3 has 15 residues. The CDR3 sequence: CASRPTRGLPYGYTF. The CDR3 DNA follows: TGTGCCAGCAGGCCCACGCGAGGGCTCCCTTATGGCTACACCTTC. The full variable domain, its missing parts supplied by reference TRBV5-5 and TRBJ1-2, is DAGVTQSPTHLIKTRGQQVTLRCSPISGHKSVSWYQQVLGQGPQFIFQYYEKEERGRGNFPDRFSARQFPNYSSELNVNALLLGDSALYLCASRPTRGLPYGYTFGSGTRLTVV.

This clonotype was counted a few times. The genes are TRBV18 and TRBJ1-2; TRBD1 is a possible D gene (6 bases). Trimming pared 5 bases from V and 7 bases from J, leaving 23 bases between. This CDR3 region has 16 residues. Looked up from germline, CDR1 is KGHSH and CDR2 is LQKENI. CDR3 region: CASSTEQGADRGGYTF. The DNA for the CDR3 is TGTGCCAGCTCAACCGAACAGGGCGCCGATAGGGGTGGCTACACCTTC.

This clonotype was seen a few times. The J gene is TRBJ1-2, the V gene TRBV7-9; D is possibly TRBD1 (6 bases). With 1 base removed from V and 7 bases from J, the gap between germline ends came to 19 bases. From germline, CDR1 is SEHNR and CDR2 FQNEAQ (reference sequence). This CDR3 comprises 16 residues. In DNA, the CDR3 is TGTGCCAGCAGCTTAGGAGACCTACAGTACAGGGTTGGCTACACCTTC. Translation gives CASSLGDLQYRVGYTF.

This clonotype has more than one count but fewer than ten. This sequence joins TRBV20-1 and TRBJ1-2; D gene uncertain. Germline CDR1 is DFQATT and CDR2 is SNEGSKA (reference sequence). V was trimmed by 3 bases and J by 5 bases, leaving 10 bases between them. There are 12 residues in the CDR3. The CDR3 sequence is CSARNGFYGYTF. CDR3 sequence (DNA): TGCAGTGCTAGGAATGGGTTTTATGGCTACACCTTC.